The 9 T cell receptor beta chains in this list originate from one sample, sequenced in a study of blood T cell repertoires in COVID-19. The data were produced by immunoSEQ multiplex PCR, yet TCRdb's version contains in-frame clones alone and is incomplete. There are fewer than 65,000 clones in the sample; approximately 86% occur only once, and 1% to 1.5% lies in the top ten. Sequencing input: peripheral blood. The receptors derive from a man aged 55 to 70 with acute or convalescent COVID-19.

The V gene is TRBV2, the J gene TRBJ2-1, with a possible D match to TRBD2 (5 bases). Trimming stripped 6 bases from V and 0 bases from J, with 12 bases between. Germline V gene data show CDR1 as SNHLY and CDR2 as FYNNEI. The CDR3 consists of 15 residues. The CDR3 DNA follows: TGTGCCAGCAGACGTAGCGAGAGCTCCTACAATGAGCAGTTCTTC. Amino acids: CASRRSESSYNEQFF.

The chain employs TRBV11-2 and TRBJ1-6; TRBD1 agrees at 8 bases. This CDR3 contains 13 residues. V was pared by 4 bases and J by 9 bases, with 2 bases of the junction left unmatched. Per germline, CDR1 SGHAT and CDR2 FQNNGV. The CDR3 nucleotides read TGTGCCAGCAGCTCGACAGGGGTTTCACCCCTCCACTTT. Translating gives CASSSTGVSPLHF.

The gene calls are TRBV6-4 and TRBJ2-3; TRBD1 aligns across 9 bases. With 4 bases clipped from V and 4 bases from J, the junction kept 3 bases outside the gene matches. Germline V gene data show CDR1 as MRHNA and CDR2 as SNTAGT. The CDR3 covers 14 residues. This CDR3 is CASSGTGESDTQYF. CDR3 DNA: TGTGCCAGCAGTGGGACAGGGGAGTCAGATACGCAGTATTTT.

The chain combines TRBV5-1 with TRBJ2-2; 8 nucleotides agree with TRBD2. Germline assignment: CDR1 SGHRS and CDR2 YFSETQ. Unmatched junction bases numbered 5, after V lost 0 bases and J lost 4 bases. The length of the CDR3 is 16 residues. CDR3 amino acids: CASSLAAGVFTGELFF. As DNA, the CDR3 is TGCGCCAGCAGCTTGGCAGCGGGGGTTTTCACCGGGGAGCTGTTTTTT.

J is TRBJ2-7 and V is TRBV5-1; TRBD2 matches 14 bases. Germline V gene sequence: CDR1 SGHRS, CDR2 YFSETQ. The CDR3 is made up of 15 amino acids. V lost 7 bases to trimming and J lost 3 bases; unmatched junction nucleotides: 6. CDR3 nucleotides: TGCGCCAGCCGACTAGCGGGAGGGATCTTCTACGAGCAGTACTTC. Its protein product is CASRLAGGIFYEQYF.

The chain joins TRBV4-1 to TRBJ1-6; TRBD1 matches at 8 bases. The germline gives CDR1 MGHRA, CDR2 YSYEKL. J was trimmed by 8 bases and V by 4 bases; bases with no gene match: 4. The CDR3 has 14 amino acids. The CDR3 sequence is CASSLGQDYSPLHF. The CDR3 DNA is TGCGCCAGCAGCCTGGGACAGGATTATTCACCCCTCCACTTT.

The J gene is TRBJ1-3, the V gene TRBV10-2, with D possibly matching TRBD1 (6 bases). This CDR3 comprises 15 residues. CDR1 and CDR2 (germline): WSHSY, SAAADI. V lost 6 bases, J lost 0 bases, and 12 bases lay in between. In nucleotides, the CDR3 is TGCGCCAGCAGCACAGGGTCGGACTCTGGAAACACCATATATTTT. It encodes CASSTGSDSGNTIYF.

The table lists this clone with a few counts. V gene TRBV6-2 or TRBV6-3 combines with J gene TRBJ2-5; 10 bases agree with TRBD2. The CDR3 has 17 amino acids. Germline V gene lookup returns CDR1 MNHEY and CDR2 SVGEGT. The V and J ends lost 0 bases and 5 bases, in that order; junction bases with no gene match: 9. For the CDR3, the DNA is TGTGCCAGCAGTTACTCGCTCGGGACTAGCGAGTACGAGACCCAGTACTTC. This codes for CASSYSLGTSEYETQYF.

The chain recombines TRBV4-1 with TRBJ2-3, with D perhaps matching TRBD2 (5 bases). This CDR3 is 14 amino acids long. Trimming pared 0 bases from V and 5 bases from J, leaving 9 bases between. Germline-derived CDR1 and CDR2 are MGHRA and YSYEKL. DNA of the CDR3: TGCGCCAGCAGCCAAGACCACGCGGGAGATACGCAGTATTTT. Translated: CASSQDHAGDTQYF.